A selection of T cell receptor beta chains follows, all from one sample in a study of blood T cell repertoires in COVID-19. Method: immunoSEQ multiplex PCR; TCRdb's copy keeps in-frame clones and lacks some. The repertoire holds roughly 220,000 clones, with just over 85% as singletons. The sample was PBMCs or T cells enriched from blood (not recorded which). These TCRs come from a woman between 40 and 50 years old with acute COVID-19. Each CDR3 is given with its conserved first and last residue. Fields, in order: CDR3 DNA, CDR3 protein, J gene, V gene, clone size, D gene. D genes are given only for firm matches. Where a row states a size, it is once, few, many or the class of an expanded clone; other rows omit it.

CDR3 DNA: TGTGCCAGCAGCTTGGGGGAGGACCCCTATAATTCACCCCTCCACTTT
CDR3 protein: CASSLGEDPYNSPLHF
J gene: TRBJ1-6
V gene: TRBV5-6
clone size: -
D gene: -

CDR3 DNA: TGTGCCAGCAGCCCTTGCGGGTGCGAGCAGTACTTC
CDR3 protein: CASSPCGCEQYF
J gene: TRBJ2-7
V gene: TRBV14
clone size: -
D gene: -

CDR3 DNA: TGTGCCAGCAGTTCTGGACAGGGGAGTAATGAGCAGTTCTTC
CDR3 protein: CASSSGQGSNEQFF
J gene: TRBJ2-1
V gene: TRBV6-5
clone size: -
D gene: TRBD1

CDR3 DNA: TGTGCCAGCAGTTACAGGGGAGGAGGCTACACCTTC
CDR3 protein: CASSYRGGGYTF
J gene: TRBJ1-2
V gene: TRBV27
clone size: many
D gene: TRBD1

CDR3 DNA: TGTGCCAGTAAATTGGTAGGGACAGGGCAGACCAATGAGCAGTTCTTC
CDR3 protein: CASKLVGTGQTNEQFF
J gene: TRBJ2-1
V gene: TRBV19
clone size: -
D gene: TRBD1

CDR3 DNA: TGTGCCAGCAGCTTAGGCAGGGTAAATTCACCCCTCCACTTT
CDR3 protein: CASSLGRVNSPLHF
J gene: TRBJ1-6
V gene: TRBV11-2
clone size: -
D gene: -

CDR3 DNA: TGTGCCAGCTCCCCCAGACTAGCGGGAGGACACGAGCAGTACTTC
CDR3 protein: CASSPRLAGGHEQYF
J gene: TRBJ2-7
V gene: TRBV28
clone size: few
D gene: TRBD2

CDR3 DNA: TGCGCCAGCAGTGAGTGGGGACTAGCGGGAGGGTCGAAAACCACCTACGAGCAGTACTTC
CDR3 protein: CASSEWGLAGGSKTTYEQYF
J gene: TRBJ2-7
V gene: TRBV10-2
clone size: -
D gene: TRBD2

CDR3 DNA: TGCGCCAGCAGCTTAGCGGGAGGTTCCTACGAGCAGTACTTC
CDR3 protein: CASSLAGGSYEQYF
J gene: TRBJ2-7
V gene: TRBV5-1
clone size: -
D gene: TRBD2

CDR3 DNA: TGCGCCAGCAGCCAAGATGGGGGGTCCGTATCACCCCTCCACTTT
CDR3 protein: CASSQDGGSVSPLHF
J gene: TRBJ1-6
V gene: TRBV4-3
clone size: -
D gene: -

CDR3 DNA: TGCGCCAGCAGTGGCCACCCGGGTATTTGGGTCTCCTATAATTCACCCCTCCACTTT
CDR3 protein: CASSGHPGIWVSYNSPLHF
J gene: TRBJ1-6
V gene: TRBV10-2
clone size: -
D gene: -

CDR3 DNA: TGTGCCACCAGTGATTCCCAGAAGGGACTAGCGGGCAATGAGCAGTTCTTC
CDR3 protein: CATSDSQKGLAGNEQFF
J gene: TRBJ2-1
V gene: TRBV24-1
clone size: -
D gene: TRBD2